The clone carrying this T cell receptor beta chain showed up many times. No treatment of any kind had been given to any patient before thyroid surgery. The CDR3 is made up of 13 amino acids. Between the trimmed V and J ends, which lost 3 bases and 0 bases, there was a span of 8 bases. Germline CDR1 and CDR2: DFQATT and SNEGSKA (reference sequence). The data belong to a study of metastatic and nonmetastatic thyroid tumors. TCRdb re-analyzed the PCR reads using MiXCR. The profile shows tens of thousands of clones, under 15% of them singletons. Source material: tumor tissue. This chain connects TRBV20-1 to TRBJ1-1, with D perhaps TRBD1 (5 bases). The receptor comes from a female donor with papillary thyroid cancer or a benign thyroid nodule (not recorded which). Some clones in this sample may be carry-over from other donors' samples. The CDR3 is CSASEGLNTEAFF. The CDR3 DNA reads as TGCAGTGCTAGTGAGGGGCTGAACACTGAAGCTTTCTTT.